This T cell receptor (beta chain) appears in the sequencing data of a study of blood T cells in healthy people across ages. Sample-barcoded 5' priming and a J-beta primer mix drove a second PCR of roughly 7 to 11 cycles. MiXCR, run by TCRdb on the 5' RACE reads, gives a single entry per CDR3 protein. The table shows 2 million or so distinct CDR3 sequences, with around half occurring only once. CDR3 length: 16 residues. Per the germline V gene, CDR1 is SGHRS and CDR2 is YFSETQ. The sample consisted of blood. The V and J genes are TRBV5-1 and TRBJ2-1; 9 nucleotides match TRBD2. TRBJ2-7 explains the end of the DNA better; the J call may be wrong. The receptor was derived from a woman in her thirties or forties in good health. The CDR3 DNA reads TGCGCCAGCAGCATCCCTAGCGGGGTTTCCTACAATGAGCAGTACTTC. It encodes CASSIPSGVSYNEQYF.